This is a list of T cell receptor beta chains from one sample in a study of glioma-infiltrating T cells. From the multiplex PCR reads, TCRdb called clonotypes with MiXCR, one entry per CDR3 protein. Found here are about 140,000 distinct CDR3 sequences, approximately 40% of them singletons; the top ten hold around 20%. Sequenced material: glioma tissue, nonneoplastic brain tissue, or PBMCs (not recorded which). The receptors shown here come from a human donor with low-grade glioma or glioblastoma, undergoing nonglioma brain surgery, or in good health (not recorded which). Each CDR3 is given with its conserved first and last residue. The order of the fields is CDR3 DNA, CDR3 protein, J gene, V gene, clone size, D gene. The D gene is left open where the match is weak. Size is stated for part of the rows, as once, few or many counts, or as a class when the clone is expanded.

cdr3_nt: TGTGCCAGCAGACCGAGCTCGGGGGGTCCGGGGTACGAGCAGTACTTC
cdr3_aa: CASRPSSGGPGYEQYF
j_call: TRBJ2-7
v_call: TRBV27
clone_size: few
d_call: TRBD2

cdr3_nt: TGTGCCAGCAGTTACGGGACTAGCGGGGTCTACAATGAGCAGTTCTTC
cdr3_aa: CASSYGTSGVYNEQFF
j_call: TRBJ2-1
v_call: TRBV27
clone_size: NA
d_call: TRBD2

cdr3_nt: TGTGCCAGCAGCCATCAGGTAGATACGCAGTATTTT
cdr3_aa: CASSHQVDTQYF
j_call: TRBJ2-3
v_call: TRBV3-1
clone_size: NA
d_call: NA

cdr3_nt: TGCAGTGCTAGAGAGTCCGGCGAGCAGTACTTC
cdr3_aa: CSARESGEQYF
j_call: TRBJ2-7
v_call: TRBV20-1
clone_size: many
d_call: NA

cdr3_nt: TGTGCCAGCAGTATTTCACGTTTGGGCTTCGACGAGCAGTACTTC
cdr3_aa: CASSISRLGFDEQYF
j_call: TRBJ2-7
v_call: TRBV7-2
clone_size: NA
d_call: NA

cdr3_nt: TGTGCCAGCAGCCAGGGGCTAGCGGGAGAAGTCGGGGGGCAGTTCTTC
cdr3_aa: CASSQGLAGEVGGQFF
j_call: TRBJ2-1
v_call: TRBV4-2
clone_size: NA
d_call: TRBD2

cdr3_nt: TGCGCCAGCAGCCAGGCTACAGGAAACACTGAAGCTTTCTTT
cdr3_aa: CASSQATGNTEAFF
j_call: TRBJ1-1
v_call: TRBV4-1
clone_size: NA
d_call: NA

cdr3_nt: TGTGCCAGCAGCTTAGATGGAGATCACGAGCAGTACTTC
cdr3_aa: CASSLDGDHEQYF
j_call: TRBJ2-7
v_call: TRBV7-9
clone_size: NA
d_call: NA

cdr3_nt: TGCAGTGCTAGCCACGAAGGGAGTCAGGGACAAGAGACCCAGTACTTC
cdr3_aa: CSASHEGSQGQETQYF
j_call: TRBJ2-5
v_call: TRBV20-1
clone_size: NA
d_call: NA

cdr3_nt: TGTGCCAGCATACTAGCGGGGGGGGGGAATGAGCAGTTCTTC
cdr3_aa: CASILAGGGNEQFF
j_call: TRBJ2-1
v_call: TRBV27
clone_size: many
d_call: TRBD2

cdr3_nt: TGCGCCAGCAGCCAAGTGACAGGGGAGTACGAGCAGTACTTC
cdr3_aa: CASSQVTGEYEQYF
j_call: TRBJ2-7
v_call: TRBV4-1
clone_size: NA
d_call: TRBD1

cdr3_nt: TGTGCCAGCCGACGAGCGGGGAGCACTTACGAGCAGTACTTC
cdr3_aa: CASRRAGSTYEQYF
j_call: TRBJ2-7
v_call: TRBV6-1
clone_size: few
d_call: TRBD2

cdr3_nt: TGTGCCAGCTCGGGCTGGACTGAAGCTTTCTTT
cdr3_aa: CASSGWTEAFF
j_call: TRBJ1-1
v_call: TRBV6-6
clone_size: once
d_call: NA

cdr3_nt: TGTGCCAGCAGCTCCCGGGGGGGTTTCACTGAAGCTTTCTTT
cdr3_aa: CASSSRGGFTEAFF
j_call: TRBJ1-1
v_call: TRBV7-9
clone_size: few
d_call: NA

cdr3_nt: TGTGCCAGCAGTTTATCGGGTAGCTACGAGCAGTACTTC
cdr3_aa: CASSLSGSYEQYF
j_call: TRBJ2-7
v_call: TRBV27
clone_size: many
d_call: NA

cdr3_nt: TGCAGTGCTAGTAGTCCGGGGGCTTTCTTT
cdr3_aa: CSASSPGAFF
j_call: TRBJ1-1
v_call: TRBV20-1
clone_size: many
d_call: NA

cdr3_nt: TGTGCCAGCAGTGGGGGGCAGCGGGGCTACACAGATACGCAGTATTTT
cdr3_aa: CASSGGQRGYTDTQYF
j_call: TRBJ2-3
v_call: TRBV12-3/TRBV12-4
clone_size: NA
d_call: NA

cdr3_nt: TGTGCCAGCAGTCTTTGGACAGGCCAAGAGACCCAGTACTTC
cdr3_aa: CASSLWTGQETQYF
j_call: TRBJ2-5
v_call: TRBV6-1
clone_size: NA
d_call: TRBD1

cdr3_nt: TGTGCCAGCAGTTCCTCGAGCGGGAGGTTCGCCGGGGAGCTGTTTTTT
cdr3_aa: CASSSSSGRFAGELFF
j_call: TRBJ2-2
v_call: TRBV12-3/TRBV12-4
clone_size: NA
d_call: TRBD2

cdr3_nt: TGTGCCAGCAGTTACCCCAGGGTCGATGAGCAGTTCTTC
cdr3_aa: CASSYPRVDEQFF
j_call: TRBJ2-1
v_call: TRBV6-2/TRBV6-3
clone_size: NA
d_call: NA

cdr3_nt: TGTGCCAGCTATGCGGCAGACCGGAACACCGGGGAGCTGTTTTTT
cdr3_aa: CASYAADRNTGELFF
j_call: TRBJ2-2
v_call: TRBV6-1
clone_size: NA
d_call: NA

cdr3_nt: TGTGCCATCAGCAGGTCAGCGGGGTACAATGAGCAGTTCTTC
cdr3_aa: CAISRSAGYNEQFF
j_call: TRBJ2-1
v_call: TRBV10-3
clone_size: NA
d_call: TRBD2

cdr3_nt: TGTGCCAGCAGCGTTAGCGGGAGCTACAATGAGCAGTTCTTC
cdr3_aa: CASSVSGSYNEQFF
j_call: TRBJ2-1
v_call: TRBV27
clone_size: NA
d_call: TRBD2

cdr3_nt: TGCAGTGCTTCACCCCTACGGTTTAGGGCTGAAGCTTTCTTT
cdr3_aa: CSASPLRFRAEAFF
j_call: TRBJ1-1
v_call: TRBV20-1
clone_size: few
d_call: NA

cdr3_nt: TGCAGTGCCTCAGGGAAAGGAGGGAGGACCTGCAATGAGCAGTTCTTC
cdr3_aa: CSASGKGGRTCNEQFF
j_call: TRBJ2-1
v_call: TRBV20-1
clone_size: NA
d_call: NA

cdr3_nt: TGTGCCAGCAGCCGTAGCGACCAAGAGACCCAGTACTTC
cdr3_aa: CASSRSDQETQYF
j_call: TRBJ2-5
v_call: TRBV7-2
clone_size: few
d_call: NA

cdr3_nt: TGTGCCAACAGCGATTTCGGAAACACCATATATTTT
cdr3_aa: CANSDFGNTIYF
j_call: TRBJ1-3
v_call: TRBV2
clone_size: NA
d_call: NA

cdr3_nt: TGTGCCAGCTCACCCGGGACAGGACAAGAGACCCAGTACTTC
cdr3_aa: CASSPGTGQETQYF
j_call: TRBJ2-5
v_call: TRBV18
clone_size: NA
d_call: TRBD1

cdr3_nt: TGTGCCAGCAGCCGGAACCGGCAGGAGACCCAGTACTTC
cdr3_aa: CASSRNRQETQYF
j_call: TRBJ2-5
v_call: TRBV7-2
clone_size: NA
d_call: NA

cdr3_nt: TGTGCCAGCACCAGGGAGGGGCAGGTCACCGGGGAGCTGTTTTTT
cdr3_aa: CASTREGQVTGELFF
j_call: TRBJ2-2
v_call: TRBV6-1
clone_size: NA
d_call: TRBD2

cdr3_nt: TGTGCCAGCAGCCGGGACGGCCAAGAGACCCAGTACTTC
cdr3_aa: CASSRDGQETQYF
j_call: TRBJ2-5
v_call: TRBV6-2/TRBV6-3
clone_size: few
d_call: NA

cdr3_nt: TGTGCCAGCAGCTTAGCGGGAGGGTTGGCCGATACGCAGTATTTT
cdr3_aa: CASSLAGGLADTQYF
j_call: TRBJ2-3
v_call: TRBV7-9
clone_size: few
d_call: TRBD2

cdr3_nt: TGTGCCAGCAGCTGGCCTAGCACAGATACGCAGTATTTT
cdr3_aa: CASSWPSTDTQYF
j_call: TRBJ2-3
v_call: TRBV3-1
clone_size: many
d_call: NA

cdr3_nt: TGTGCCAGCAGTTATCTGTTTAGCGGGAGTACCGGGGAGCTGTTTTTT
cdr3_aa: CASSYLFSGSTGELFF
j_call: TRBJ2-2
v_call: TRBV6-1
clone_size: many
d_call: TRBD2

cdr3_nt: TGTGCCACCAGTGATTCTCTCACCGGGGAGCTGTTTTTT
cdr3_aa: CATSDSLTGELFF
j_call: TRBJ2-2
v_call: TRBV24-1
clone_size: NA
d_call: NA

cdr3_nt: TGTGCCATCATGCCCGGGCAGCCCCAGCATTTT
cdr3_aa: CAIMPGQPQHF
j_call: TRBJ1-5
v_call: TRBV10-3
clone_size: NA
d_call: NA

cdr3_nt: TGTGCCAGCAGTCTCCGAAGGACAGGGTGGAATAGCGAGCGGTACTTC
cdr3_aa: CASSLRRTGWNSERYF
j_call: TRBJ2-7
v_call: TRBV28
clone_size: NA
d_call: TRBD1

cdr3_nt: TGTGCCAGCAGTTACGGAGACAAACTCACAGATACGCAGTATTTT
cdr3_aa: CASSYGDKLTDTQYF
j_call: TRBJ2-3
v_call: TRBV6-6
clone_size: NA
d_call: NA

cdr3_nt: TGTGCCAGCAGTTTCCCCGGGGAGCTGTTTTTT
cdr3_aa: CASSFPGELFF
j_call: TRBJ2-2
v_call: TRBV6-2/TRBV6-3
clone_size: few
d_call: NA

cdr3_nt: TGCGCCAGCAGCTTGTCTTCAGGGGCTGGCACTGAAGCTTTCTTT
cdr3_aa: CASSLSSGAGTEAFF
j_call: TRBJ1-1
v_call: TRBV5-1
clone_size: NA
d_call: NA

cdr3_nt: TGCAGCGTTGTGCCATTCTCTGGAAACACCATATATTTT
cdr3_aa: CSVVPFSGNTIYF
j_call: TRBJ1-3
v_call: TRBV29-1
clone_size: few
d_call: NA

cdr3_nt: TGTGCCAGCAGAGGACAGGGGGCCGTCACCGGGGAGCTGTTTTTT
cdr3_aa: CASRGQGAVTGELFF
j_call: TRBJ2-2
v_call: TRBV6-1
clone_size: NA
d_call: TRBD1

cdr3_nt: TGTGCCAGCAGGGACACGTTCGAAGCTTTCTTT
cdr3_aa: CASRDTFEAFF
j_call: TRBJ1-1
v_call: TRBV28
clone_size: many
d_call: NA